The entry that follows covers one T cell receptor (beta chain) sequence. Antigen specificity is unknown. These data are taken from a study of OX40 agonist ivuxolimab in advanced cancers. Whole-study findings and limits: The study found that CD8+ T cells averaged more expanded clones than CD4+.

The CDR3 has 19 amino acids. Sequencing used immunoSEQ multiplex PCR; TCRdb keeps in-frame clones, though not all of them. The data contain 100,000 or so clones, around 90% of them singletons. V gene TRBV21-1 combines with J gene TRBJ2-7; the tabulated D call, TRBD2, remains unverified against the DNA. TRBV21-1 is labeled a pseudogene. Source: CD4+ or CD8+ T cells sorted from blood, taken in a trial of the OX40 agonist ivuxolimab. This clonotype was obtained from an adult with an advanced solid tumor such as melanoma, head and neck, liver or kidney cancer. The CDR3 nucleotides are TGTGCCAGCAGCAAGAAAAGACTAGCGGGAAGGGCTGATGTCTACGAGCAGTACTTC. Translation: CASSKKRLAGRADVYEQYF.